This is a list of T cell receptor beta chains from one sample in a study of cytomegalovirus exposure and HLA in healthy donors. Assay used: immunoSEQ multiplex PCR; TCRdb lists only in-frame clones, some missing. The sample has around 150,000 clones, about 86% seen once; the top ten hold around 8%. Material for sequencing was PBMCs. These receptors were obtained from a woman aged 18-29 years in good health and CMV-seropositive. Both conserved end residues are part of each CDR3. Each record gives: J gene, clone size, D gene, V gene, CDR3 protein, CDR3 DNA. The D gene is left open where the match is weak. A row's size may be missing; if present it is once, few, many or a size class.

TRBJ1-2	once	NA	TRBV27	CASSRRDSNYGYTF	TGTGCCAGCAGTAGACGGGACTCTAACTATGGCTACACCTTC
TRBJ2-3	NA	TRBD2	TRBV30	CAWSLGTSAADTQYF	TGTGCCTGGTCTCTCGGGACTAGCGCCGCAGATACGCAGTATTTT
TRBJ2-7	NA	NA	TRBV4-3	CASSQDFQGTEQYF	TGCGCCAGCAGCCAAGATTTTCAGGGAACCGAGCAGTACTTC
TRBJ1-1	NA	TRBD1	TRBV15	CATSRDVKGATEAFF	TGTGCCACCAGCAGAGATGTAAAGGGGGCCACTGAAGCTTTCTTT
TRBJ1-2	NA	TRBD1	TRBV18	CASSPDATGDYTF	TGTGCCAGCTCACCAGATGCGACAGGGGATTACACCTTC
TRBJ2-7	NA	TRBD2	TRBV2	CATGTSRGYEQYF	TGTGCCACCGGGACTAGCCGAGGTTACGAGCAGTACTTC
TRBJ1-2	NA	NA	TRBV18	CASSPPGTSGVYGYTF	TGTGCCAGCTCACCACCGGGAACTTCCGGGGTCTATGGCTACACCTTC
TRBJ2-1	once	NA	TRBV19	CASSVRGMSEEQFF	TGTGCCAGTAGTGTCCGGGGTATGAGCGAGGAGCAGTTCTTC
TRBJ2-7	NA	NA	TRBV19	CASSPRGYEQYF	TGTGCCAGTAGCCCCCGGGGCTACGAGCAGTACTTC
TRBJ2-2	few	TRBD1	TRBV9	CASSVGTGGANTGELFF	TGTGCCAGCAGCGTAGGGACAGGGGGCGCGAACACCGGGGAGCTGTTTTTT
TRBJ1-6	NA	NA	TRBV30	CAWRATVNSPLHF	TGTGCCTGGAGGGCCACAGTTAATTCACCCCTCCACTTT
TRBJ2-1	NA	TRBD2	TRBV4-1	CASSQESSGRGGYNEQFF	TGCGCCAGCAGCCAAGAGTCCAGCGGGAGGGGAGGGTACAATGAGCAGTTCTTC
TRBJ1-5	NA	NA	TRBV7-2	CASSPRTGNQPQHF	TGTGCCAGCAGCCCCAGGACAGGCAATCAGCCCCAGCATTTT
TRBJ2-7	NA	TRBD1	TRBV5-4	CASSLGTGKDEQYF	TGTGCCAGCAGCTTGGGGACAGGGAAAGACGAGCAGTACTTC
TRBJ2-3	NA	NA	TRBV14	CASSHMRLGTDTQYF	TGTGCCAGCAGCCACATGAGACTAGGGACAGATACGCAGTATTTT
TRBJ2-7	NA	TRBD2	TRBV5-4	CASSPGGESVIREQYF	TGTGCCAGCAGCCCGGGGGGGGAGAGCGTTATACGAGAGCAGTACTTC
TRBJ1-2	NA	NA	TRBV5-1	CASSLVPGLNYGYTF	TGCGCCAGCAGCTTGGTTCCAGGGCTCAACTATGGCTACACCTTC
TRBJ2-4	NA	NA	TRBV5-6	CASSVSSGRTLAKNIQYF	TGTGCCAGCAGCGTAAGTTCAGGGCGAACCCTGGCCAAAAACATTCAGTACTTC
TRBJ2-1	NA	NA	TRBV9	CASSPRRSASRDNEQFF	TGTGCCAGCAGCCCCCGTAGGTCGGCTAGCCGGGACAATGAGCAGTTCTTC
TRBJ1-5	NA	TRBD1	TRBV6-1	CASVVGDRERKPQHF	TGTGCCAGCGTGGTGGGCGACAGGGAAAGAAAGCCCCAGCATTTT
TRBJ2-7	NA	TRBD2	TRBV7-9	CASSWGGARTGYEQYF	TGTGCCAGCAGCTGGGGGGGAGCAAGAACCGGCTACGAGCAGTACTTC
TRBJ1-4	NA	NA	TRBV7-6	CASSFGYRVHEKLFF	TGTGCCAGCAGCTTCGGCTACAGGGTACACGAAAAACTGTTTTTT
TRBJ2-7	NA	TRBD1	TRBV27	CASSLSAGDRVHEQYF	TGTGCCAGCAGTTTATCGGCGGGGGACAGGGTCCACGAGCAGTACTTC
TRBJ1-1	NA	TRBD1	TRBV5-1	CASSLGRGHTEAFF	TGCGCCAGCAGCTTAGGCAGGGGGCATACTGAAGCTTTCTTT
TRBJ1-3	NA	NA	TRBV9	CASSAPEAGGNTIYF	TGTGCCAGCAGCGCCCCAGAGGCGGGAGGAAACACCATATATTTT
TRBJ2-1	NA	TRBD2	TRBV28	CASTSGGIDNEQFF	TGTGCCAGCACCAGCGGGGGGATAGACAATGAGCAGTTCTTC
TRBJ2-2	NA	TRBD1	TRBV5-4	CASSRGRGQGINGELFF	TGTGCCAGCAGCAGGGGGAGGGGACAGGGGATCAACGGGGAGCTGTTTTTT
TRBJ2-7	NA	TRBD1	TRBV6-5	CASSYVGTAYEQYF	TGTGCCAGCAGTTACGTGGGGACAGCCTACGAGCAGTACTTC
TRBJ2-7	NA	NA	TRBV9	CASSVGGSSSYEQYF	TGTGCCAGCAGCGTCGGCGGATCTAGCTCCTACGAGCAGTACTTC
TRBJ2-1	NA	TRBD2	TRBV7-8	CASSYSSSGGYNEQFF	TGTGCCAGCAGCTACTCCTCTAGCGGGGGGTACAATGAGCAGTTCTTC
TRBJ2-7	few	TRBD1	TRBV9	CASSPRTGASKDEQYF	TGTGCCAGCAGCCCAAGGACAGGGGCCTCCAAGGACGAGCAGTACTTC
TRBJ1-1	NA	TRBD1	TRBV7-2	CASSFPRTGAKSEAFF	TGTGCCAGCAGTTTCCCGAGGACAGGGGCTAAGTCTGAAGCTTTCTTT
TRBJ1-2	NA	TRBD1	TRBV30	CAWKTGGGGYTF	TGTGCCTGGAAGACAGGGGGAGGCGGCTACACCTTC
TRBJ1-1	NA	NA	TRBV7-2	CASSLAGANTEAFF	TGTGCCAGCAGCTTAGCGGGGGCGAACACTGAAGCTTTCTTT
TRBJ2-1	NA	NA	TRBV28	CASSDYRDEQFF	TGTGCCAGCAGCGATTACAGGGATGAGCAGTTCTTC
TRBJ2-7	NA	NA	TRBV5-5	CASSLAPTQAYEQYF	TGTGCCAGCAGCTTGGCCCCTACGCAAGCCTACGAGCAGTACTTC
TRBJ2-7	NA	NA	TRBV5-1	CASSPRGTGFEQYF	TGCGCCAGCAGCCCCCGAGGTACAGGGTTCGAGCAGTACTTC